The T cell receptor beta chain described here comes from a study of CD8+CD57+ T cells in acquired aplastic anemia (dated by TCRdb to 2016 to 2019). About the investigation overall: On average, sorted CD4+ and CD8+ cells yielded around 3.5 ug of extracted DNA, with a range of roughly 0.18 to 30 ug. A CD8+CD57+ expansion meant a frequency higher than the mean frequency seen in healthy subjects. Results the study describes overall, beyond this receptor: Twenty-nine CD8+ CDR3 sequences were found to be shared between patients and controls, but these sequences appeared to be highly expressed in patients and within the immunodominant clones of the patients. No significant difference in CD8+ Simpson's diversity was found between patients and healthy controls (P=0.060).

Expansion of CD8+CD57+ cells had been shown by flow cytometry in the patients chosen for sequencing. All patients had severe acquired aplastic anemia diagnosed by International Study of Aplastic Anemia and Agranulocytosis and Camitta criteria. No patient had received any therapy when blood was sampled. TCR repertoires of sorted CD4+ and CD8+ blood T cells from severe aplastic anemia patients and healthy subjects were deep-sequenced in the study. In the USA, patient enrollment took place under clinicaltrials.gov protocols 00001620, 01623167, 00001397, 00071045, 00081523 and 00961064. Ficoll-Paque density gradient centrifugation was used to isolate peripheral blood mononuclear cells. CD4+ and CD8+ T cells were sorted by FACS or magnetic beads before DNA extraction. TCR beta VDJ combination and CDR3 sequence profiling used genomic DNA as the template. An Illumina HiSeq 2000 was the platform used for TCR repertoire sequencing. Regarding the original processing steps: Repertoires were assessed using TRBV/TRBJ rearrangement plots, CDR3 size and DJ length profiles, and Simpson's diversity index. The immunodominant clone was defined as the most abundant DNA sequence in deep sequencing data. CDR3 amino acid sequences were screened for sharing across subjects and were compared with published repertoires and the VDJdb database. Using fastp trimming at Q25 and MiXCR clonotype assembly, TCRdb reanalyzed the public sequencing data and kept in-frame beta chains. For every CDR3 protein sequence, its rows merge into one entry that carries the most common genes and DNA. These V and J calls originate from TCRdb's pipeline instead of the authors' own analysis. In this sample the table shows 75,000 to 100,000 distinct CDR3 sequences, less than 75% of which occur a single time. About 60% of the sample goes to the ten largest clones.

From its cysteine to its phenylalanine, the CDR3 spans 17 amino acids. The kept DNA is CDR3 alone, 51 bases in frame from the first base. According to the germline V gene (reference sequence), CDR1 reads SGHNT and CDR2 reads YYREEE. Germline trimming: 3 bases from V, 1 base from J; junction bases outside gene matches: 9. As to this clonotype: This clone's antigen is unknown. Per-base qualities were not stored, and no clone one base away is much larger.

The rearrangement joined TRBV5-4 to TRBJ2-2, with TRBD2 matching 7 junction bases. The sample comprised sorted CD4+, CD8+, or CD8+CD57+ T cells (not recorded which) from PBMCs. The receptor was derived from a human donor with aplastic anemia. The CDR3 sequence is CASSSQGLTVNTGELFF. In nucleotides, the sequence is TGTGCCAGCAGCTCCCAGGGACTAACGGTGAACACCGGGGAGCTGTTTTTT.